These 19 T cell receptor beta chains came from one sample sequenced in a study of blood T cell repertoires in COVID-19. Assay used: immunoSEQ multiplex PCR; TCRdb lists only in-frame clones, some missing. The sample includes 69,000 or so clones, roughly 80% of them seen just once. Sequences were obtained from peripheral blood. These receptors were taken from a man aged 50-60 years with COVID-19, enrolled during active disease.

As DNA, the CDR3 is TGCGCCAGCAGCTTGAACGGACAGGGGATGAAAGAGCAGTACTTC. Translation: CASSLNGQGMKEQYF. This chain connects TRBV5-1 to TRBJ2-7; 9 bases line up with TRBD1. Germline V CDR1 and CDR2: SGHRS, YFSETQ. V was pared by 1 base and J by 7 bases, with 9 bases of the junction left unmatched. This CDR3 is built from 15 residues.

The chain has TRBV7-3 and TRBJ2-3; 10 bases fit TRBD2. There are 16 residues in the CDR3. The junction had 8 bases not matched to a gene; V was cut back by 5 bases and J by 3 bases. CDR1 is SGHTA and CDR2 is FQGTGA in the germline V gene. In DNA, the CDR3 is TGTGCCAGCAGCCATCCGAGCGGGGGGGCAACAGATACGCAGTATTTT. This encodes CASSHPSGGATDTQYF.

This clone was detected only once. The chain employs TRBV7-6 and TRBJ2-3, with 13 bases lining up with TRBD2. In germline, CDR1 is SGHVS, CDR2 FNYEAQ. The CDR3 totals 17 residues. Trimming took 5 bases from V and 1 from J; bases not matched to a gene: 6. The CDR3 protein is CASSDGTSGVRTDTQYF. CDR3 sequence (DNA): TGTGCCAGCAGCGACGGGACTAGCGGGGTTCGCACAGATACGCAGTATTTT.

This chain links TRBV29-1 with TRBJ1-4; 11 bases match TRBD1. Germline lookup yields CDR1 SQVTM and CDR2 ANQGSEA. With 4 bases clipped from V and 8 bases from J, the junction kept 3 bases outside the gene matches. This CDR3 spans 13 amino acids. In DNA, the CDR3 is TGCAGCGTTGGGGACAGGGGGTCCGAAAAACTGTTTTTT. Its protein product is CSVGDRGSEKLFF.

The chain uses TRBV19 and TRBJ1-1, with D possibly TRBD1 on 5 matching bases. Germline CDR1 and CDR2: LNHDA and SQIVND (reference sequence). This CDR3 has 15 residues. Trimming removed 6 bases at V and 3 bases at J, with 17 bases between. Here the CDR3 reads CASRGRAGLYTEAFF. In DNA, the CDR3 is TGTGCCAGTAGAGGGCGCGCAGGGTTGTACACTGAAGCTTTCTTT.

The V and J genes are TRBV7-2 and TRBJ2-7, with D perhaps TRBD2 (5 bases). The CDR3 totals 13 residues. Trimming cost V 3 bases and J 3 bases, with 9 bases left between them. Germline CDR1 SGHTA, CDR2 FQGNSA. In nucleotides, the CDR3 is TGTGCCAGCAGCTTCCGGGAAGTCTACGAGCAGTACTTC. Translating it yields CASSFREVYEQYF.

V and J are TRBV5-5 and TRBJ1-1; D is unclear. Per germline, CDR1 SGHKS and CDR2 YYEKEE (reference sequence). The CDR3 spans 14 residues. V shed 4 bases and J shed 4 bases, with 14 bases lying between them. CDR3 sequence: CASSPAGYGTEAFF. CDR3 DNA sequence: TGTGCCAGCAGCCCCGCGGGGTACGGCACTGAAGCTTTCTTT.

This chain links TRBV5-6 with TRBJ2-7; no reliable D call. The CDR3 is 12 residues long. Looked up from germline, CDR1 is SGHDT and CDR2 is YYEEEE. With 0 bases removed from V and 2 bases from J, the gap between germline ends came to 3 bases. The CDR3 here is CASSLDTYEQYF. CDR3 in DNA: TGTGCCAGCAGCTTGGATACCTACGAGCAGTACTTC. The entire variable domain, with the rest obtained from reference TRBV5-6 and TRBJ2-7, is as follows: DAGVTQSPTHLIKTRGQQVTLRCSPKSGHDTVSWYQQALGQGPQFIFQYYEEEERQRGNFPDRFSGHQFPNYSSELNVNALLLGDSALYLCASSLDTYEQYFGPGTRLTVT.

The sample holds one count of this clone. The V and J genes are TRBV18 and TRBJ1-5; D might be TRBD1 (6 bases). The CDR3 is 16 residues long. The V end was cut by 2 bases, the J end by 3 bases, with 14 bases between. Germline V gives CDR1 KGHSH, CDR2 LQKENI. DNA for the CDR3: TGTGCCAGCTCACCAGGCCTACAGGGTGACAATCAGCCCCAGCATTTT. Its translation: CASSPGLQGDNQPQHF.

This chain links TRBV15 with TRBJ1-5; no clear D gene. Trimming took off 5 bases at V and 4 bases at J, with 18 bases between the two ends. Germline CDR1 and CDR2: LNHNV and YYDKDF (reference sequence). CDR3 length: 16 amino acids. In nucleotides, the CDR3 is TGTGCCACCAGCCGAGCCCGGAGTCGCGAGAATCAGCCCCAGCATTTT. This sequence encodes CATSRARSRENQPQHF.

Only one count was recorded for this clone. The chain employs TRBV5-8 and TRBJ1-1; 7 bases map to TRBD1. Germline V lookup: CDR1 SGHTS, CDR2 YDEGEE. V lost 4 bases to trimming and J lost 6 bases; unmatched junction nucleotides: 12. CDR3 length equals 15 residues. The CDR3 DNA reads as TGTGCCAGCAGCGCCCTACAGGGGTTGTTCGCTGAAGCTTTCTTT. Amino acids: CASSALQGLFAEAFF.

This clone was seen only once. The rearrangement uses TRBV4-3 and TRBJ2-7, with D unclear. The CDR3 is 14 residues long. Germline CDR1 reads LGHNA; CDR2 reads YSLEER. The V end lost 0 bases, the J end lost 3 bases, and 9 bases lay between the germline ends. The CDR3 bases are TGCGCCAGCAGCCAAGATCCACAGAGCTACGAGCAGTACTTC. This sequence encodes CASSQDPQSYEQYF.

The chain employs TRBV18 and TRBJ1-2, with a possible D match to TRBD1 (6 bases). The V gene lost 2 bases and the J gene lost 7 bases, with 14 bases spanning the gap. This CDR3 has 14 amino acids. Germline V lookup: CDR1 KGHSH, CDR2 LQKENI. The CDR3 reads CASSPGQGKGGYTF. As DNA, the CDR3 is TGTGCCAGCTCACCAGGGCAGGGGAAAGGTGGCTACACCTTC.

The chain combines TRBV6-5 with TRBJ1-3; TRBD1 might be the D (5 bases). Germline V gene data show CDR1 as MNHEY and CDR2 as SVGAGI. The CDR3 totals 14 residues. Trimming took 5 bases from V and 0 from J, leaving 8 bases between them. Here the CDR3 reads CASSRGISGNTIYF. The DNA of the CDR3 is TGTGCCAGCAGTCGGGGGATCTCTGGAAACACCATATATTTT.

To note about this clone: This sample also contains other DNA sequences that code for the same CDR3. The rearrangement uses TRBV7-3 and TRBJ1-1; D unresolved. This CDR3 contains 13 residues. V lost 1 base to trimming and J lost 0 bases, with 3 bases between them. Germline loops: CDR1 SGHTA, CDR2 FQGTGA. CDR3 amino acids: CASSLSMNTEAFF. CDR3 coding DNA: TGTGCCAGCAGCTTAAGTATGAACACTGAAGCTTTCTTT.

This chain links TRBV4-1 with TRBJ2-1; 11 nucleotides line up with TRBD1. The J segment lost 5 bases and the V segment lost 4 bases, leaving 7 bases of the junction unmatched. Germline values: CDR1 MGHRA, CDR2 YSYEKL. The CDR3 has 16 residues. The CDR3 region has the DNA TGCGCCAGCAGCCGCCTCGGACAGGGGGCCCACAATGAGCAGTTCTTC. Encoded protein: CASSRLGQGAHNEQFF.

This chain links TRBV10-3 with TRBJ2-1; 9 bases are shared with TRBD1. Trimming at V came to 2 bases and at J to 4 bases, leaving 3 bases not matched to a gene. Per germline, CDR1 ENHRY and CDR2 SYGVKD. The CDR3 is 15 residues long. The CDR3, as DNA: TGTGCCATCAGTGAGGACAGGGGGGGGTACAATGAGCAGTTCTTC. Residues: CAISEDRGGYNEQFF.

The chain is built from TRBV6-5 and TRBJ2-7, with 7 bases lining up with TRBD1. V lost 5 bases and J lost 2; bases outside the gene matches: 6. Per the germline V gene, CDR1 is MNHEY and CDR2 is SVGAGI. This CDR3 has 14 amino acids. The CDR3 nucleotides are TGTGCCAGCAGTATCTGGGGACAGACCTACGAGCAGTACTTC. The encoded protein is CASSIWGQTYEQYF.

V is TRBV12-3 or TRBV12-4 and J is TRBJ1-5; D gene uncertain. V was cut by 3 bases and J by 7 bases, with 10 bases left in between. The CDR3 contains 13 residues. The CDR3 reads CASSLKARQPQHF. CDR3 DNA: TGTGCCAGCAGTTTGAAGGCCAGGCAGCCCCAGCATTTT.